The 20 T cell receptor beta chains listed next were all sequenced from one sample in a study of STAT5B mutations in CD4+ large granular lymphocyte leukemia. Generated by immunoSEQ multiplex PCR, the TCRdb table keeps only in-frame clones and is missing some. The sample lists tens of thousands of clones; approximately 83% were seen once. The sample consisted of CD4+ T cells from blood buffy coats. These receptors came from a human donor in good health.

The chain employs TRBV11-2 and TRBJ1-6, with D tentatively TRBD1 (6 bases). CDR3 size: 15 residues. CDR1 and CDR2 (germline): SGHAT, FQNNGV. V shed 4 bases and J shed 7 bases, with 14 bases lying between them. Written as DNA, the CDR3 is TGTGCCAGCAGCTCCTCCAGGGGACCAAATTCACCCCTCCACTTT. The encoded protein is CASSSSRGPNSPLHF.

The chain is built from TRBV28 and TRBJ2-1; 11 bases line up with TRBD2. V lost 11 bases and J lost 0; bases outside the gene matches: 12. Germline assignment: CDR1 MDHEN and CDR2 SYDVKM. The CDR3 extends over 17 amino acids. As DNA, the CDR3 is TGTGCCTCCAAGACTAGCGGGACGATGAGCTCCTACAATGAGCAGTTCTTC. Its protein is CASKTSGTMSSYNEQFF.

The J gene is TRBJ2-1, the V gene TRBV5-1, with 9 bases identical to TRBD2. The V gene's germline CDR1 is SGHRS and CDR2 YFSETQ. This CDR3 comprises 15 residues. J was trimmed by 3 bases and V by 4 bases; bases with no gene match: 5. DNA of the CDR3: TGCGCCAGCAGCACAGCGGGAGGAGACTACAATGAGCAGTTCTTC. Translating it yields CASSTAGGDYNEQFF. The variable domain in full, completed from reference TRBV5-1 and TRBJ2-1, reads KAGVTQTPRYLIKTRGQQVTLSCSPISGHRSVSWYQQTPGQGLQFLFEYFSETQRNKGNFPGRFSGRQFSNSRSEMNVSTLELGDSALYLCASSTAGGDYNEQFFGPGTRLTVL.

This clone was counted a few times. The CDR3: CASSPSRGNSYGYTF. The CDR3 DNA reads TGTGCCAGCAGCCCGTCGCGGGGGAATAGCTATGGCTACACCTTC. The chain recombines TRBV7-9 with TRBJ1-2, with D perhaps TRBD1 (5 bases). CDR1 and CDR2 (germline): SEHNR, FQNEAQ (reference sequence). The V end lost 5 bases, the J end lost 4 bases, and 17 bases lay between the germline ends. The CDR3 loop spans 15 amino acids.

The chain carries TRBV29-1 and TRBJ2-7; 14 bases match TRBD2. Losses at the gene ends were 4 bases for V and 4 bases for J; bases not matched to a gene: 6. Germline values: CDR1 SQVTM, CDR2 ANQGSEA. The CDR3 runs to 15 residues. The CDR3, as DNA: TGCAGCGTTGGACTAGCGGGAGGGCCGAATTACGAGCAGTACTTC. It is translated as CSVGLAGGPNYEQYF.

This clone has a handful of counts. This chain links TRBV7-2 with TRBJ2-7, with 7 bases identical to TRBD1. V lost 2 bases, J lost 2 bases, and 6 bases stayed unmatched. CDR1 SGHTA and CDR2 FQGNSA come from the germline V gene. This CDR3 spans 15 amino acids. As DNA, the CDR3 is TGTGCCAGCAGCTTATCTCCGGGACAGCCCTACGAGCAGTACTTC. Translated, it gives CASSLSPGQPYEQYF.

The chain is built from TRBV28 and TRBJ2-7; the D gene is possibly TRBD1 (6 bases). The CDR3 has 14 residues. V was shortened by 8 bases and J by 6 bases, with 20 bases between the two germline ends. Germline-derived CDR1 and CDR2 are MDHEN and SYDVKM. CDR3 nucleotide sequence: TGTGCCAGCGTCCGACAGGTTTCTCGGGGCGAGCAGTACTTC. This encodes CASVRQVSRGEQYF.

The rearrangement joins TRBV18 to TRBJ2-3; D gene unclear. V lost 6 bases and J 2 bases, leaving 3 bases between the germline ends. CDR1 and CDR2 from the germline V gene are KGHSH and LQKENI. The length of the CDR3 is 11 residues. The CDR3 nucleotides are TGTGCCAGCTCCGACACAGATACGCAGTATTTT. Protein product: CASSDTDTQYF.

The chain uses TRBV29-1 and TRBJ2-3, with 7 bases identical to TRBD1. Germline values: CDR1 SQVTM, CDR2 ANQGSEA. The CDR3 contains 14 residues. With V trimmed by 3 bases and J by 2 bases, 5 bases remained unmatched. CDR3 region: CSVDRGSSTDTQYF. The DNA for the CDR3 is TGCAGCGTTGACAGGGGGAGTTCCACAGATACGCAGTATTTT.

The chain is built from TRBV28 and TRBJ2-7; D is possibly TRBD1 or TRBD2 (5 bases each). The CDR3 contains 15 residues. In germline, CDR1 is MDHEN, CDR2 SYDVKM. Trimming took off 5 bases at V and 0 bases at J, with 14 bases between the two ends. The CDR3 loop reads CASSGQERFSYEQYF. In DNA, the CDR3 is TGTGCCAGCAGTGGACAAGAGCGGTTCTCCTACGAGCAGTACTTC.

J is TRBJ1-5 and V is TRBV5-8, with D possibly being TRBD1 (5 bases). The CDR3 contains 15 residues. Trimming took off 4 bases at V and 2 bases at J, with 13 bases between the two ends. Germline CDR1 reads SGHTS; CDR2 reads YDEGEE. The CDR3 region is CASSDLGRGNQPQHF. CDR3 nucleotide sequence: TGTGCCAGCAGCGATCTCGGCAGGGGCAATCAGCCCCAGCATTTT. Based on the CDR3 plus reference TRBV5-8 and TRBJ1-5, the full variable domain is EAGVTQSPTHLIKTRGQQATLRCSPISGHTSVYWYQQALGLGLQFLLWYDEGEERNRGNFPPRFSGRQFPNYSSELNVNALELEDSALYLCASSDLGRGNQPQHFGDGTRLSIL.

The chain links TRBV7-2 to TRBJ1-1; perhaps TRBD1 as D (5 bases). Germline values: CDR1 SGHTA, CDR2 FQGNSA. V lost 4 bases and J 0 bases, leaving 12 bases between the germline ends. The CDR3 runs to 15 residues. CDR3 sequence reads: CASSWGVLVNTEAFF. Here the CDR3 DNA reads TGTGCCAGCAGCTGGGGGGTTCTCGTGAACACTGAAGCTTTCTTT.

V gene TRBV4-2 combines with J gene TRBJ2-7, with D unresolved. The germline V and J ends were trimmed by 2 bases and 4 bases, with 15 bases remaining between them. Germline V gene sequence: CDR1 LGHNA, CDR2 YNFKEQ. The CDR3 is made up of 15 amino acids. The CDR3 sequence is CASSQSRTEMYEQYF. The DNA of the CDR3 is TGTGCCAGCAGCCAAAGTCGCACAGAGATGTACGAGCAGTACTTC.

The table lists this clone with a count of one. This sequence joins TRBV29-1 and TRBJ2-1, with TRBD2 identical over 13 bases. V lost 5 bases to trimming and J lost 8 bases; unmatched junction nucleotides: 9. Germline values: CDR1 SQVTM, CDR2 ANQGSEA. The CDR3 is 15 residues long. CDR3 in amino acids: CSVHTSGRASDEQFF. In DNA form, the CDR3 reads TGCAGCGTTCACACTAGCGGGAGGGCCTCGGATGAGCAGTTCTTC.

This clone was recorded once. V gene TRBV4-2 combines with J gene TRBJ1-2; D gene uncertain. Trimming cost V 0 bases and J 12 bases, with 17 bases left between them. In germline, CDR1 is LGHNA, CDR2 YNFKEQ. The CDR3 extends over 14 amino acids. The CDR3 protein is CASSQDTAATGHTF. The DNA for the CDR3 is TGTGCCAGCAGCCAAGACACAGCCGCTACGGGCCACACCTTC.

The chain carries TRBV6-5 and TRBJ2-1; D might be TRBD2 (6 bases). The V end was cut by 2 bases, the J end by 11 bases, with 16 bases between. The CDR3 has 14 residues. Per germline, CDR1 MNHEY and CDR2 SVGAGI. Written as DNA, the CDR3 is TGTGCCAGCAGTTACGGCAGCGGGTGGCAGAAGCAGTTCTTC. As protein: CASSYGSGWQKQFF.

The chain uses TRBV28 and TRBJ2-1; 9 bases align to TRBD2. V lost 10 bases, J lost 8 bases, and 15 bases stayed unmatched. The CDR3 loop spans 15 amino acids. Per the germline V gene, CDR1 is MDHEN and CDR2 is SYDVKM. The CDR3 region has the DNA TGTGCCACCCGTTGGGGCGGCGGGAGGGTCTATGAGCAGTTCTTC. It translates to CATRWGGGRVYEQFF.

The V gene is TRBV27, the J gene TRBJ2-7, with a weak D call TRBD2 (6 bases). Trimming removed 8 bases from V and 6 bases from J, with 14 bases in between. The CDR3 spans 12 residues. Per the germline V gene, CDR1 is MNHEY and CDR2 is SMNVEV (reference sequence). CDR3 sequence (DNA): TGTGCCAGCGGACGGGGACTTAGCGAGCAGTACTTC. Encoded protein: CASGRGLSEQYF.

V and J are TRBV11-2 and TRBJ1-3, with D possibly TRBD1 on 5 matching bases. Trimming stripped 0 bases from V and 4 bases from J, with 10 bases between. The CDR3 is 15 residues long. Germline V lookup: CDR1 SGHAT, CDR2 FQNNGV. As DNA, the CDR3 is TGTGCCAGCAGCTTAGACCAGGGTGGAGGAAACACCATATATTTT. It specifies CASSLDQGGGNTIYF.

V is TRBV2 and J is TRBJ1-3; D remains unclear. The V gene's germline CDR1 is SNHLY and CDR2 FYNNEI. The CDR3 contains 13 residues. The V and J ends lost 8 bases and 4 bases respectively, with 12 bases between them. The CDR3 loop is CASGNLEGNTIYF. As DNA, the CDR3 is TGTGCCAGCGGAAATTTAGAGGGAAACACCATATATTTT.